Shown below are 31 T cell receptor beta chains from a single sample sequenced in a study of PD-1 blockade in classical Hodgkin lymphoma. Method: immunoSEQ multiplex PCR; TCRdb's copy keeps in-frame clones and lacks some. The sample has 35,000 or so clones, more than 65% seen once. Exposure to brentuximab vedotin varied, and each patient had relapsed following autologous stem cell transplantation. The specimen was peripheral blood mononuclear cells (PBMCs), collected before the second cycle of nivolumab. The source of these receptors is a human donor with classical Hodgkin lymphoma.

The J gene is TRBJ2-1, the V gene TRBV11-2, with 11 nucleotides matching TRBD2. J was trimmed by 2 bases and V by 0 bases; bases with no gene match: 0. CDR1 SGHAT and CDR2 FQNNGV come from the germline V gene. This CDR3 spans 16 amino acids. The CDR3 bases are TGTGCCAGCAGCTTAGAACTAGCGGGAGCCTACAATGAGCAGTTCTTC. It translates to CASSLELAGAYNEQFF.

In this sample, this clone turned up once. This chain links TRBV18 with TRBJ1-5; D may be TRBD1 (6 bases). The CDR3 runs 16 residues. Germline CDR1 reads KGHSH; CDR2 reads LQKENI. With 5 bases removed from V and 6 bases from J, the gap between germline ends came to 20 bases. The CDR3 nucleotides are TGTGCCAGCTCAGCTCCGGGACAACGAGGGTTTCAGCCCCAGCATTTT. The encoded protein is CASSAPGQRGFQPQHF.

This chain uses TRBV2 with TRBJ2-3; D is possibly TRBD1 (6 bases). Trimming removed 7 bases from V and 2 bases from J, with 16 bases in between. This CDR3 contains 15 residues. Germline-derived CDR1 and CDR2 are SNHLY and FYNNEI. The DNA of the CDR3 is TGTGCCAGCACCGAGACAGGAGTCCCCACAGATACGCAGTATTTT. Amino acids: CASTETGVPTDTQYF.

By its share, this clone is medium-sized. V is TRBV2 and J is TRBJ1-5; D remains unclear. V was cut by 7 bases and J by 3 bases, with 13 bases left in between. The CDR3 spans 14 residues. The germline V gene has CDR1 SNHLY and CDR2 FYNNEI. DNA for the CDR3: TGTGCCAGCAACCCAGGACGGAACAATCAGCCCCAGCATTTT. Its protein is CASNPGRNNQPQHF.

The rearrangement uses TRBV30 and TRBJ1-3; D perhaps matches TRBD1 (5 bases). Germline loops: CDR1 GTSNPN, CDR2 SVGIG (reference sequence). This CDR3 spans 13 amino acids. Trimming stripped 4 bases from V and 0 bases from J, with 7 bases between. The chain's CDR3 is CAWTGISGNTIYF. The DNA of the CDR3 is TGTGCCTGGACAGGGATCTCTGGAAACACCATATATTTT.

The chain links TRBV5-6 to TRBJ2-5; D is undetermined. The V end was cut by 4 bases, the J end by 0 bases, with 7 bases between. This CDR3 is built from 13 residues. Germline V CDR1 and CDR2: SGHDT, YYEEEE. Here the CDR3 DNA reads TGTGCCAGCAGCAGGTCGTACCAAGAGACCCAGTACTTC. Its translation is CASSRSYQETQYF.

The chain carries TRBV19 and TRBJ2-6; D assignment may be TRBD1 or TRBD2 (5 bases each). The CDR3 contains 18 residues. The ends were cut back, 2 bases at V and 0 bases at J, with 14 bases in the middle. Germline V gives CDR1 LNHDA, CDR2 SQIVND (reference sequence). DNA for the CDR3: TGTGCCAGTAGTATACGGGGCCAACCTTACTCTGGGGCCAACGTCCTGACTTTC. It codes for CASSIRGQPYSGANVLTF.

This chain connects TRBV4-1 to TRBJ2-5, with D possibly matching TRBD2 (7 bases). Germline V gives CDR1 MGHRA, CDR2 YSYEKL. Trimming removed 1 base from V and 6 bases from J, with 12 bases in between. The CDR3 has 14 residues. In DNA, the CDR3 is TGCGCCAGCAGCCAAGCCGGGGGGCTCCAGACCCAGTACTTC. Translating it yields CASSQAGGLQTQYF.

This clone was seen a few times. The V gene is TRBV5-1, the J gene TRBJ1-2; 7 positions match TRBD1. Trimming took 0 bases from V and 4 from J; bases not matched to a gene: 18. Looked up from germline, CDR1 is SGHRS and CDR2 is YFSETQ. CDR3 size: 19 residues. In DNA, the CDR3 is TGCGCCAGCAGCTTGGACCCCGGGACAGTACCCTATCTATTCTATGGCTACACCTTC. It encodes CASSLDPGTVPYLFYGYTF.

The V gene is TRBV7-2, the J gene TRBJ1-5, with D uncertain. CDR3 length: 13 amino acids. Germline V gives CDR1 SGHTA, CDR2 FQGNSA. V was trimmed by 6 bases and J by 1 base, leaving 7 bases between them. In nucleotides, the CDR3 is TGTGCCAGCAGTCTATGGAGCAATCAGCCCCAGCATTTT. This sequence encodes CASSLWSNQPQHF.

CDR3 in amino acids: CASPSSGTGFSYNEQFF. The CDR3 DNA sequence: TGTGCCAGCCCCAGTAGCGGGACAGGCTTCTCCTACAATGAGCAGTTCTTC. The chain uses TRBV28 and TRBJ2-1; TRBD1 or TRBD2 may be the D gene (8 bases each). This CDR3 comprises 17 residues. The germline CDR1 and CDR2 sequences are MDHEN and SYDVKM. Deletions cut 8 bases from V and 0 bases from J, with 20 bases between.

This chain uses TRBV7-9 with TRBJ2-5, with 9 bases identical to TRBD1. Looked up from germline, CDR1 is SEHNR and CDR2 is FQNEAQ (reference sequence). The V and J ends lost 4 bases and 4 bases, in that order; junction bases with no gene match: 4. This CDR3 comprises 14 residues. CDR3 sequence (DNA): TGTGCCAGCAGCTCGGGACAGGGCCTAGAGACCCAGTACTTC. Its translation: CASSSGQGLETQYF.

The rearrangement joins TRBV29-1 to TRBJ2-1, with 11 bases lining up with TRBD2. Trimming removed 7 bases from V and 10 bases from J; junction bases left unmatched: 9. This CDR3 region has 13 residues. Germline V gene sequence: CDR1 SQVTM, CDR2 ANQGSEA. DNA for the CDR3: TGCAGCGCCGATCCCACTAGCGGGAGAGAGCAGTTCTTC. As protein: CSADPTSGREQFF.

The gene calls are TRBV11-2 and TRBJ2-5; D possibly uses TRBD1 or TRBD2 (5 bases each). The CDR3 covers 16 residues. Trimming shortened V by 3 bases and J by 1 base, and 15 bases separated the two germline ends. Germline V gives CDR1 SGHAT, CDR2 FQNNGV. The CDR3 loop reads CASSFTSGRGQETQYF. The CDR3 region has the DNA TGTGCCAGCAGCTTTACTAGTGGTAGGGGCCAAGAGACCCAGTACTTC.

The chain joins TRBV7-2 to TRBJ2-5; no clear D gene. CDR3 length: 13 residues. V was trimmed by 4 bases and J by 2 bases, leaving 8 bases between them. Germline CDR1 is SGHTA and CDR2 is FQGNSA. Here the CDR3 DNA reads TGTGCCAGCAGCTCCGAACTTCAAGAGACCCAGTACTTC. Translated: CASSSELQETQYF.

The V gene is TRBV7-9, the J gene TRBJ2-7, with TRBD1 as a possible D gene (5 bases). Germline-derived CDR1 and CDR2 are SEHNR and FQNEAQ (reference sequence). CDR3 length equals 17 residues. V lost 6 bases and J lost 0, with 21 bases in between. In DNA form, the CDR3 reads TGTGCCAGCAGTTCTGTTGGGGCTACTCTTAGCTCCTACGAGCAGTACTTC. Translated: CASSSVGATLSSYEQYF.

V gene TRBV7-2 combines with J gene TRBJ1-5, with D perhaps TRBD1 (5 bases). Germline assignment: CDR1 SGHTA and CDR2 FQGNSA. V was trimmed by 3 bases and J by 11 bases, leaving 17 bases between them. The CDR3 consists of 14 residues. The CDR3 DNA sequence: TGTGCCAGCAGCTTCACCCTTGCGGGGGAAGCCCAGCATTTT. Translated: CASSFTLAGEAQHF. Supplemented by reference TRBV7-2 and TRBJ1-5, the full variable domain reads GAGVSQSPSNKVTEKGKDVELRCDPISGHTALYWYRQSLGQGLEFLIYFQGNSAPDKSGLPSDRFSAERTGGSVSTLTIQRTQQEDSAVYLCASSFTLAGEAQHFGDGTRLSIL.

The chain is built from TRBV5-4 and TRBJ2-3; 10 bases map to TRBD1. Germline V gene sequence: CDR1 SGHNT, CDR2 YYREEE (reference sequence). V was pared by 4 bases and J by 2 bases, with 7 bases of the junction left unmatched. This CDR3 is 16 amino acids long. DNA of the CDR3: TGTGCCAGCAGCCTACGGGGGACAGGGGTCACAGATACGCAGTATTTT. Protein: CASSLRGTGVTDTQYF.

The chain couples TRBV9 to TRBJ2-7; 10 bases line up with TRBD2. This CDR3 is built from 16 residues. J gave up 6 bases and V 3 bases, and 12 bases lay outside the gene matches. Germline loops: CDR1 SGDLS, CDR2 YYNGEE. DNA for the CDR3: TGTGCCAGCAGCGGCAGCTCTAGCGGGGGATTTTTCGAGCAGTACTTC. Its protein is CASSGSSSGGFFEQYF.

By its share, this clone is medium-sized (0.01 to 0.1%). The chain joins TRBV9 to TRBJ1-1; D remains unclear. The CDR3 has 14 amino acids. Germline CDR1 is SGDLS and CDR2 is YYNGEE. The ends were cut back, 0 bases at V and 1 base at J, with 7 bases in the middle. CDR3 loop: CASSVGTTNTEAFF. CDR3 sequence (DNA): TGTGCCAGCAGCGTAGGGACCACGAACACTGAAGCTTTCTTT.

Written as DNA, the CDR3 is TGTGCCAGCAGTGGGACCGCAGGACCTTCTGGAAACACCATATATTTT. Amino acids: CASSGTAGPSGNTIYF. The chain combines TRBV2 with TRBJ1-3; D gene unclear. CDR3 size: 16 residues. Deletions cut 4 bases from V and 1 base from J, with 14 bases between. Germline V gene data show CDR1 as SNHLY and CDR2 as FYNNEI. The complete variable domain, with remaining parts taken from reference TRBV2 and TRBJ1-3, reads EPEVTQTPSHQVTQMGQEVILRCVPISNHLYFYWYRQILGQKVEFLVSFYNNEISEKSEIFDDQFSVERPDGSNFTLKIRSTKLEDSAMYFCASSGTAGPSGNTIYFGEGSWLTVV.

This clone was counted a few times. The chain is built from TRBV7-2 and TRBJ2-2, with 11 positions matching TRBD2. V shed 7 bases, J shed 6 bases, and the junction held 19 bases outside the gene matches. The germline gives CDR1 SGHTA, CDR2 FQGNSA. There are 19 residues in the CDR3. CDR3 coding DNA: TGTGCCAGCACCCATCGGGCTAGCGGGAGGTTATGGGGTGCCGGGGAGCTGTTTTTT. This translates into CASTHRASGRLWGAGELFF.

V and J are TRBV4-2 and TRBJ2-6, with D hard to call. Per the germline V gene, CDR1 is LGHNA and CDR2 is YNFKEQ. The CDR3 runs to 14 residues. The V end lost 4 bases, the J end lost 3 bases, and 7 bases lay between the germline ends. CDR3: CASSPASGANVLTF. CDR3 DNA sequence: TGTGCCAGCAGCCCAGCTAGTGGGGCCAACGTCCTGACTTTC.

By sample fraction, this clone is medium-sized. V gene TRBV5-4 combines with J gene TRBJ2-7; maybe TRBD2 (5 bases). The CDR3 contains 13 residues. Trimming left V 3 bases short and J 2 bases short, with 9 bases between. Germline-derived CDR1 and CDR2 are SGHNT and YYREEE (reference sequence). The CDR3 sequence is CASSSGNPYEQYF. CDR3 nucleotides: TGTGCCAGCAGCTCCGGGAATCCCTACGAGCAGTACTTC.

This chain uses TRBV4-2 with TRBJ2-7; 9 nucleotides line up with TRBD2. Germline CDR1 and CDR2: LGHNA and YNFKEQ. The CDR3 runs 14 residues. The junction had 4 bases not matched to a gene; V was cut back by 0 bases and J by 7 bases. The CDR3 DNA reads TGTGCCAGCAGCCAAGATCAGCGGGAGGAAGAGCAGTACTTC. It encodes CASSQDQREEEQYF.

Regarding this clone: Distinct nucleotide sequences in the sample also encode this CDR3. The CDR3 DNA reads TGTGCCAGCAGCTTGGCAGGGGCCACCTACAATGAGCAGTTCTTC. Translation gives CASSLAGATYNEQFF. The chain uses TRBV5-8 and TRBJ2-1, with D maybe TRBD1 (6 bases). Trimming shortened V by 0 bases and J by 2 bases, and 9 bases separated the two germline ends. The CDR3 sequence is 15 residues long. Germline V gene data show CDR1 as SGHTS and CDR2 as YDEGEE.

This clone came up once. The chain carries TRBV5-1 and TRBJ2-7; D is perhaps TRBD1 or TRBD2 (6 bases each). Trimming left V 2 bases short and J 3 bases short, with 15 bases between. Germline V gene data show CDR1 as SGHRS and CDR2 as YFSETQ. CDR3 length: 15 residues. The CDR3 nucleotides are TGCGCCAGCAGCTTATTAGGAGGGGGAGGCTACGAGCAGTACTTC. It specifies CASSLLGGGGYEQYF.

This chain uses TRBV6-1 with TRBJ2-7, with 8 bases identical to TRBD1. Germline loops: CDR1 MNHNS, CDR2 SASEGT. The CDR3 contains 15 residues. Unmatched junction bases numbered 11, after V lost 6 bases and J lost 4 bases. Written as DNA, the CDR3 is TGTGCCAGCAGCCTAGACAGGGGCCGCCTATACGAGCAGTACTTC. Encoded protein: CASSLDRGRLYEQYF.

The CDR3 sequence: CASTGQGSGNTIYF. The CDR3 nucleotides read TGTGCCAGCACCGGACAGGGCTCTGGAAACACCATATATTTT. The chain combines TRBV25-1 with TRBJ1-3, with 8 bases identical to TRBD1. In germline, CDR1 is MGHDK, CDR2 SYGVNS. Losses at the gene ends were 7 bases for V and 0 bases for J; bases not matched to a gene: 2. There are 14 residues in the CDR3.

This chain uses TRBV4-2 with TRBJ2-1, with TRBD1 matching 7 bases. Per germline, CDR1 LGHNA and CDR2 YNFKEQ. This CDR3 region has 16 residues. With 1 base clipped from V and 6 bases from J, the junction kept 9 bases outside the gene matches. CDR3 loop: CASSQVGDRRSNEQFF. DNA of the CDR3: TGTGCCAGCAGCCAAGTGGGGGACAGAAGATCCAATGAGCAGTTCTTC.

V is TRBV2 and J is TRBJ2-7, with 9 nucleotides matching TRBD2. CDR1 and CDR2 from the germline V gene are SNHLY and FYNNEI. This CDR3 comprises 16 residues. With V trimmed by 2 bases and J by 5 bases, 10 bases remained unmatched. CDR3 protein: CASSERPGGLADEQYF. CDR3 DNA sequence: TGTGCCAGCAGTGAAAGGCCGGGGGGACTAGCTGACGAGCAGTACTTC.